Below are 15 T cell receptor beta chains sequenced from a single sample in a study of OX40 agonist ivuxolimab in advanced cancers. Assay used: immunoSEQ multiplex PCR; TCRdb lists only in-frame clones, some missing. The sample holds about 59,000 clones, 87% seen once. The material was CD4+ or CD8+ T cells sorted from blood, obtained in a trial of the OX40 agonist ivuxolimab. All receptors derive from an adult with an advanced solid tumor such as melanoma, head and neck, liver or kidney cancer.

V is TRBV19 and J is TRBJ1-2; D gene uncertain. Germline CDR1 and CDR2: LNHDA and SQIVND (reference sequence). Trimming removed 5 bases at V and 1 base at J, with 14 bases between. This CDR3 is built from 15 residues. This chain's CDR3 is CASSAEQSNNYGYTF. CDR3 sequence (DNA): TGTGCCAGTAGTGCGGAACAGAGCAATAACTATGGCTACACCTTC.

The CDR3 sequence is CASRIGENTEAFF. In DNA, the CDR3 is TGCGCCAGCCGAATCGGGGAGAACACTGAAGCTTTCTTT. J is TRBJ1-1 and V is TRBV5-1, with D hard to call. Germline V lookup: CDR1 SGHRS, CDR2 YFSETQ. V lost 7 bases, J lost 1 base, and 11 bases lay in between. This CDR3 contains 13 residues. The full variable domain, completed using reference TRBV5-1 and TRBJ1-1, is KAGVTQTPRYLIKTRGQQVTLSCSPISGHRSVSWYQQTPGQGLQFLFEYFSETQRNKGNFPGRFSGRQFSNSRSEMNVSTLELGDSALYLCASRIGENTEAFFGQGTRLTVV.

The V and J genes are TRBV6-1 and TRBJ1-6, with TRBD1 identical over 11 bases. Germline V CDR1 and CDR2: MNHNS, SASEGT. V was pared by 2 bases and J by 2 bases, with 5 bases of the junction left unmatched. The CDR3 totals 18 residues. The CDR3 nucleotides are TGTGCCAGCAGTGAAAGGGACAGGGGGGTCCCCTATAATTCACCCCTCCACTTT. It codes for CASSERDRGVPYNSPLHF.

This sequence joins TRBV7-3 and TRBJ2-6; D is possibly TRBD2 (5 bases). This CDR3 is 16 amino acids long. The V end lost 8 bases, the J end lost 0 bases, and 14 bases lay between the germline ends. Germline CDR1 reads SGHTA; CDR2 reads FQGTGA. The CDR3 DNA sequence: TGTGCCAGCTCGAGGGCCTTAAGCTCTGGGGCCAACGTCCTGACTTTC. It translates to CASSRALSSGANVLTF.

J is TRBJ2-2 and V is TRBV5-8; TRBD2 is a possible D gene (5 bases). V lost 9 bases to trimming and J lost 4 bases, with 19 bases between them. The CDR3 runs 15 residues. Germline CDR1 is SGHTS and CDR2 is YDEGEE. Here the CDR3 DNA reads TGTGCCACCAGGACCCTCAACCGGGGCACCGGGGAGCTGTTTTTT. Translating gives CATRTLNRGTGELFF. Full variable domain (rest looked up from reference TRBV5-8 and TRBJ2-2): EAGVTQSPTHLIKTRGQQATLRCSPISGHTSVYWYQQALGLGLQFLLWYDEGEERNRGNFPPRFSGRQFPNYSSELNVNALELEDSALYLCATRTLNRGTGELFFGEGSRLTVL.

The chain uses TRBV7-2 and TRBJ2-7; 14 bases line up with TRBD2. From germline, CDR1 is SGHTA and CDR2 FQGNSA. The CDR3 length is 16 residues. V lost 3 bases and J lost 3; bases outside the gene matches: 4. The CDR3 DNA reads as TGTGCCAGCAGCTTGACTAGCGGGAGGGCAAGCTACGAGCAGTACTTC. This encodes CASSLTSGRASYEQYF.

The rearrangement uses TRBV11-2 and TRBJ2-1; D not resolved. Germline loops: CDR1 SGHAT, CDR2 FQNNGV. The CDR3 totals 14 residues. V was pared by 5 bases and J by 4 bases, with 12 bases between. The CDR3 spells CASSPRSGYNEQFF. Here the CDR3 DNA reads TGTGCCAGCAGCCCCAGGTCGGGTTACAATGAGCAGTTCTTC.

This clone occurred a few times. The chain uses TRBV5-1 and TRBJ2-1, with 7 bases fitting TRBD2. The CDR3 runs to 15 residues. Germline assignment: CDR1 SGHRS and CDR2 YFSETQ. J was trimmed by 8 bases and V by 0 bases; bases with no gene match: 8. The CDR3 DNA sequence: TGCGCCAGCAGCTTGGGCCGGGGGGTTAGGGATGAGCAGTTCTTC. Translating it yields CASSLGRGVRDEQFF.

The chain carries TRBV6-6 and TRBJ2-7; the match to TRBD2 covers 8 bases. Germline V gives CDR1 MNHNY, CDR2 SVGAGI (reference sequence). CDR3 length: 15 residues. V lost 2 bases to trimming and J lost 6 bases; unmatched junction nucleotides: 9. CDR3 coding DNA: TGTGCCAGCAGTTACGGAGCCGGGAGGGCCCGCGAGCAGTACTTC. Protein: CASSYGAGRAREQYF.

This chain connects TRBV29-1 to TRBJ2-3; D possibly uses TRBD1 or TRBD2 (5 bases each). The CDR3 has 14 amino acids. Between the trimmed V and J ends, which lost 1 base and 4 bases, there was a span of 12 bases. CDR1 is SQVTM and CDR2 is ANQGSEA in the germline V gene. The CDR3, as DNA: TGCAGCGTTGAAGTCGGGGCCACCTCAGATACGCAGTATTTT. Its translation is CSVEVGATSDTQYF.

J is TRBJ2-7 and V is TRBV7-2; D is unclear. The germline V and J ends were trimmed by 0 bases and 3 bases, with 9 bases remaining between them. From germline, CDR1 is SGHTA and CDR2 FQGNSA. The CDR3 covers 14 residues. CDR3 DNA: TGTGCCAGCAGCTTAGCCACAGAGGACTACGAGCAGTACTTC. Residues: CASSLATEDYEQYF. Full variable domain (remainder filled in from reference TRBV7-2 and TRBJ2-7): GAGVSQSPSNKVTEKGKDVELRCDPISGHTALYWYRQSLGQGLEFLIYFQGNSAPDKSGLPSDRFSAERTGGSVSTLTIQRTQQEDSAVYLCASSLATEDYEQYFGPGTRLTVT.

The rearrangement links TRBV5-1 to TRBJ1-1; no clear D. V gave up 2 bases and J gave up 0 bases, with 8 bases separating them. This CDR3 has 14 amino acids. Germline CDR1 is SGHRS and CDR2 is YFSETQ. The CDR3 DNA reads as TGCGCCAGCAGCTTTACAAATATGAACACTGAAGCTTTCTTT. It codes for CASSFTNMNTEAFF. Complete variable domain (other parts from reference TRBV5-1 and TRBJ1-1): KAGVTQTPRYLIKTRGQQVTLSCSPISGHRSVSWYQQTPGQGLQFLFEYFSETQRNKGNFPGRFSGRQFSNSRSEMNVSTLELGDSALYLCASSFTNMNTEAFFGQGTRLTVV.

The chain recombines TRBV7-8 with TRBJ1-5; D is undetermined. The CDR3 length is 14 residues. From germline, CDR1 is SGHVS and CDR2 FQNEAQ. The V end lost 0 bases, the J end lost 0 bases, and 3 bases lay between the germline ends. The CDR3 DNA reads TGTGCCAGCAGCTTAGCAGCTAGCAATCAGCCCCAGCATTTT. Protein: CASSLAASNQPQHF. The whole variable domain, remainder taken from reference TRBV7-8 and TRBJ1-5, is GAGVSQSPRYKVAKRGQDVALRCDPISGHVSLFWYQQALGQGPEFLTYFQNEAQLDKSGLPSDRFFAERPEGSVSTLKIQRTQQEDSAVYLCASSLAASNQPQHFGDGTRLSIL.

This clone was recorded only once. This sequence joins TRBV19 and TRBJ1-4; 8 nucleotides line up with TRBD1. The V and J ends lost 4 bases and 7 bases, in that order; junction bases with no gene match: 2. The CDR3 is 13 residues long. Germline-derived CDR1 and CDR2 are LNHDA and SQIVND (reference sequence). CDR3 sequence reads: CASSTTGGEKLFF. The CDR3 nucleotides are TGTGCCAGTAGTACAACAGGGGGTGAAAAACTGTTTTTT.

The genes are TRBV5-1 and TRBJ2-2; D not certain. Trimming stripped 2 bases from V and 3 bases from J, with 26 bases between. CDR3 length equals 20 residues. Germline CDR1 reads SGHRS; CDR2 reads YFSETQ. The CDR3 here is CASSLFSPFVTEGYTGELFF. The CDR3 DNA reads TGCGCCAGCAGCTTATTCTCCCCATTTGTTACAGAAGGGTACACCGGGGAGCTGTTTTTT.